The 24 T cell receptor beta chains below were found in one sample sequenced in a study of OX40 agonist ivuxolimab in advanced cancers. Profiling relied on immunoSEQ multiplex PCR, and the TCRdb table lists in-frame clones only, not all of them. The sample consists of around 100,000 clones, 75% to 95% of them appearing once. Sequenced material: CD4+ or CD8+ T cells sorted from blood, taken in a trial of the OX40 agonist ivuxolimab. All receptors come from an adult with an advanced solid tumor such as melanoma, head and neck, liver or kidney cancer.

The CDR3 coding sequence is TGCGCCAGCAGCTCCTCCGGGACTAGGGGTGAGCAGTACTTC. Its protein product is CASSSSGTRGEQYF. V and J are TRBV5-1 and TRBJ2-7, with TRBD2 matching 8 bases. This CDR3 spans 14 amino acids. The J segment lost 7 bases and the V segment lost 3 bases, leaving 9 bases of the junction unmatched. The germline V gene encodes CDR1 SGHRS and CDR2 YFSETQ.

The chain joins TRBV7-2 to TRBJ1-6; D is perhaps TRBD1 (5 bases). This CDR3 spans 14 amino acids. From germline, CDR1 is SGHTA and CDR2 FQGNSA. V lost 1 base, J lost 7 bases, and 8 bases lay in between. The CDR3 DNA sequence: TGTGCCAGCAGCTTAGTGACAGCCAATTCACCCCTCCACTTT. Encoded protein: CASSLVTANSPLHF. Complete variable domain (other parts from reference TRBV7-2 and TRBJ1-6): GAGVSQSPSNKVTEKGKDVELRCDPISGHTALYWYRQSLGQGLEFLIYFQGNSAPDKSGLPSDRFSAERTGGSVSTLTIQRTQQEDSAVYLCASSLVTANSPLHFGNGTRLTVT.

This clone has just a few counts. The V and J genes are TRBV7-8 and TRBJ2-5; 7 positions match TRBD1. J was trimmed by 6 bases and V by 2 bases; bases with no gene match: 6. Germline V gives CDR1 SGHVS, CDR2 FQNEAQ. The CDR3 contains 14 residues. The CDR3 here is CASSLNRGGQTQYF. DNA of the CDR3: TGTGCCAGCAGCTTAAACAGGGGCGGACAGACCCAGTACTTC.

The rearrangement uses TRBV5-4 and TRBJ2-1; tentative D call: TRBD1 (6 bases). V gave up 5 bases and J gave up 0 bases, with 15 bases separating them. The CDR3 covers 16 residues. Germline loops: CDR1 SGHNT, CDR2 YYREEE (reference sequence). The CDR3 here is CASRVVGAVSYNEQFF. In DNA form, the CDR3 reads TGTGCCAGCAGGGTTGTGGGGGCCGTCTCCTACAATGAGCAGTTCTTC.

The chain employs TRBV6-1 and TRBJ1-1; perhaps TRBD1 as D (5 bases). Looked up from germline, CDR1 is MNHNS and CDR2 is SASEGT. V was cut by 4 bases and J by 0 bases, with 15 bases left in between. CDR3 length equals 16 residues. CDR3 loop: CASSGRQGHLNTEAFF. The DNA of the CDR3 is TGTGCCAGCAGTGGTCGGCAGGGTCACCTGAACACTGAAGCTTTCTTT.

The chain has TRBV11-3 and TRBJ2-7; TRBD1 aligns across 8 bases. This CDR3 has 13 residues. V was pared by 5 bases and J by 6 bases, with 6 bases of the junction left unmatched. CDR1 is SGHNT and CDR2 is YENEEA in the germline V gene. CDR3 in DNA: TGTGCCAGCAGCCGCGGACAGGGCGGCGAGCAGTACTTC. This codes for CASSRGQGGEQYF.

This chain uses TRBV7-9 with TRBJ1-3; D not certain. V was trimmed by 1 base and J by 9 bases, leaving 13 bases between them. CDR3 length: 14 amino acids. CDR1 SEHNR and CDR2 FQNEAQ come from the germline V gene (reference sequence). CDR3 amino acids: CASSLGQPFVTIYF. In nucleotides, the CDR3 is TGTGCCAGCAGCTTAGGTCAGCCTTTTGTCACCATATATTTT.

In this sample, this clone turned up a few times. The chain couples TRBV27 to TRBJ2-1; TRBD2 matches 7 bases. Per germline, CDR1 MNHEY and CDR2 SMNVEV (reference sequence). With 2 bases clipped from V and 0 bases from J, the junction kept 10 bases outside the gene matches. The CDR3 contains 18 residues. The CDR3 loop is CASSLRLAAQSSYNEQFF. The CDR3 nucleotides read TGTGCCAGCAGTTTAAGGCTAGCGGCCCAGAGCTCCTACAATGAGCAGTTCTTC.

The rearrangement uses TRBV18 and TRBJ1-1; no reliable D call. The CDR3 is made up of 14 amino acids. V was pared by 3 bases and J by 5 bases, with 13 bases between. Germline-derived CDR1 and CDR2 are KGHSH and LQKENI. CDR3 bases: TGTGCCAGCTCACCTCGGGAGGGAAATACTGAAGCTTTCTTT. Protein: CASSPREGNTEAFF. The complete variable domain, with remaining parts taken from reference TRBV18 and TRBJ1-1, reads NAGVMQNPRHLVRRRGQEARLRCSPMKGHSHVYWYRQLPEEGLKFMVYLQKENIIDESGMPKERFSAEFPKEGPSILRIQQVVRGDSAAYFCASSPREGNTEAFFGQGTRLTVV.

The CDR3 region is CASRAGTGTYEQYF. The CDR3 DNA is TGCGCCAGCAGGGCCGGGACAGGGACCTACGAGCAGTACTTC. The chain combines TRBV5-1 with TRBJ2-7; 9 nucleotides match TRBD1. CDR1 and CDR2 (germline): SGHRS, YFSETQ. The CDR3 is 14 residues long. V lost 5 bases to trimming and J lost 2 bases; unmatched junction nucleotides: 5. The whole variable domain, remainder taken from reference TRBV5-1 and TRBJ2-7, is KAGVTQTPRYLIKTRGQQVTLSCSPISGHRSVSWYQQTPGQGLQFLFEYFSETQRNKGNFPGRFSGRQFSNSRSEMNVSTLELGDSALYLCASRAGTGTYEQYFGPGTRLTVT.

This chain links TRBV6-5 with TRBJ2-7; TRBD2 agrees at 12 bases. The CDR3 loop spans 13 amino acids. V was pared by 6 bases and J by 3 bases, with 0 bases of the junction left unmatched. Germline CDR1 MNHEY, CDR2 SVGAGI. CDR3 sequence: CASRTSGSYEQYF. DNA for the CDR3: TGTGCCAGCAGGACTAGCGGGAGCTACGAGCAGTACTTC.

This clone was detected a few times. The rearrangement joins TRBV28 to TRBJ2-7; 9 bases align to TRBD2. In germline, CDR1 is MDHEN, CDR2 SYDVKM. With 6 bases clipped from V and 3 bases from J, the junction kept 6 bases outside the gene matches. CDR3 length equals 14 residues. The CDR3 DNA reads TGTGCCAGCAGGATAGCGGGGGCCGTCTACGAGCAGTACTTC. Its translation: CASRIAGAVYEQYF.

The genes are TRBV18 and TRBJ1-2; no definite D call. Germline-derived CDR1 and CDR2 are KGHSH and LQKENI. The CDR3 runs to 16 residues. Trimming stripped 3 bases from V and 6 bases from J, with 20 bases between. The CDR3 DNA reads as TGTGCCAGCTCACCCTCGAGGAGGCAGGCGGCGGATGGCTACACCTTC. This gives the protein CASSPSRRQAADGYTF.

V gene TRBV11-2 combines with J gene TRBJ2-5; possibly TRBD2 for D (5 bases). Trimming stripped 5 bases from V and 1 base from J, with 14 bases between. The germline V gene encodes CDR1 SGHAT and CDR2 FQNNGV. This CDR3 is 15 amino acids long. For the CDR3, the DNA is TGTGCCAGCAGCGGACTCGGACTGCTCCAAGAGACCCAGTACTTC. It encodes CASSGLGLLQETQYF.

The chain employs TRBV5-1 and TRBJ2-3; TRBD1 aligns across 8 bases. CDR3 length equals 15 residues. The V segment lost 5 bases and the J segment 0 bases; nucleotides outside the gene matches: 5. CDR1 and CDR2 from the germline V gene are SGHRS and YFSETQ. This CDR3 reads CASRGQVSSTDTQYF. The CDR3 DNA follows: TGCGCCAGCAGGGGACAGGTGTCTAGCACAGATACGCAGTATTTT.

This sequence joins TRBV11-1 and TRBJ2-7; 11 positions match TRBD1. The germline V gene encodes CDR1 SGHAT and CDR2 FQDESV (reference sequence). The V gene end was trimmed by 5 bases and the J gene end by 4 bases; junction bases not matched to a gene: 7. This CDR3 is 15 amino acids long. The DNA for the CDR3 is TGTGCCAGCAGCCTTGGACAGGGGGCAACGTACGAGCAGTACTTC. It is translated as CASSLGQGATYEQYF.

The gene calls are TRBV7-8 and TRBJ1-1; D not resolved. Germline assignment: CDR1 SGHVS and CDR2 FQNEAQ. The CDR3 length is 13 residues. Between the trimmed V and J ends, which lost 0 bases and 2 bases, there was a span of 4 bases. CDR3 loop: CASSLAANTEAFF. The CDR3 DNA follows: TGTGCCAGCAGCTTAGCGGCCAACACTGAAGCTTTCTTT.

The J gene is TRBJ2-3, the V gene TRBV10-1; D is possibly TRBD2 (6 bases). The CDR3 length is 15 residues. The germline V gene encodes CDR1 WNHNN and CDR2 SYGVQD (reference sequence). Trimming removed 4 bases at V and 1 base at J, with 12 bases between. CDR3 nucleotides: TGCGCCAGCAGTGTTTCTAGCGAACGCACAGATACGCAGTATTTT. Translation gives CASSVSSERTDTQYF.

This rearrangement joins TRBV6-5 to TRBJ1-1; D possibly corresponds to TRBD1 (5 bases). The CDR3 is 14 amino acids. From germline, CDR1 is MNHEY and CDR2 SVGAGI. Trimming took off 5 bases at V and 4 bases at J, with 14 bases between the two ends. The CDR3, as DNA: TGTGCCAGCAGTCGATCCAAGGGGATCACTGAAGCTTTCTTT. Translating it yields CASSRSKGITEAFF.

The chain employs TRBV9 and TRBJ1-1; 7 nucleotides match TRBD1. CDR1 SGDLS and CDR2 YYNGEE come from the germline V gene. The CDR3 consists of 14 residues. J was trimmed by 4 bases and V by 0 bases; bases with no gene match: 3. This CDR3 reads CASSVGQGTTEAFF. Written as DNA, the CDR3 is TGTGCCAGCAGCGTAGGACAGGGAACCACTGAAGCTTTCTTT.

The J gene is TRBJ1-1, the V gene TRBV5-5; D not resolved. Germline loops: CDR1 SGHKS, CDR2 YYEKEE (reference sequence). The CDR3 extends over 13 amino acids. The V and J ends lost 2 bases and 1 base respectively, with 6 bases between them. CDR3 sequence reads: CASSFIQNTEAFF. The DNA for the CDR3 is TGTGCCAGCAGCTTCATCCAGAACACTGAAGCTTTCTTT.

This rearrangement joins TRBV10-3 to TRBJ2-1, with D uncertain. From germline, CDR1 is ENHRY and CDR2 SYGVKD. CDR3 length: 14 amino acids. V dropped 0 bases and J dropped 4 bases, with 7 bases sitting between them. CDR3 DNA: TGTGCCATCAGTGAGTCGGGCGGTTACAATGAGCAGTTCTTC. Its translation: CAISESGGYNEQFF.

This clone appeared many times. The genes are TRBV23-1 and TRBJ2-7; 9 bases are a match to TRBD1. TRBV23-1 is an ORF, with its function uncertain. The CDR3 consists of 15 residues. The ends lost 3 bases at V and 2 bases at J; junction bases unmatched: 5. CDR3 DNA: TGCGCCAGCAGTCACCCTCGGGACAGGGCCTACGAGCAGTACTTC. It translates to CASSHPRDRAYEQYF.

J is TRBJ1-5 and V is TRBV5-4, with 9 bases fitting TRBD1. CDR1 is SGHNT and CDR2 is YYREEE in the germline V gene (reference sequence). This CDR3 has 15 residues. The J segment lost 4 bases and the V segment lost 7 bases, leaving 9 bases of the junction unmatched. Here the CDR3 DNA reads TGTGCCAGCGGCGAGGGACAGGGAGAGAATCAGCCCCAGCATTTT. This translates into CASGEGQGENQPQHF.